The 4 T cell receptor beta chains reported below all come from one sample, sequenced in a study of blood T cell repertoires in COVID-19. Sequencing was performed with immunoSEQ multiplex PCR; in TCRdb, only in-frame clones are kept and a portion is missing. The sample yields roughly 160,000 clones, roughly nine tenths seen once. Material: peripheral blood. These receptors were collected from a man between 50 and 59 years old with acute or convalescent COVID-19.

The DNA for the CDR3 is TGTGCCAGCAGTCCTCCGATCAGCTCCTATAATTCACCCCTCCACTTT. This codes for CASSPPISSYNSPLHF. This rearrangement joins TRBV27 to TRBJ1-6, with D hard to call. From germline, CDR1 is MNHEY and CDR2 SMNVEV (reference sequence). The CDR3 spans 16 residues. V was pared by 5 bases and J by 0 bases, with 11 bases between.

V and J are TRBV10-3 and TRBJ2-7; maybe TRBD1 (5 bases). With 2 bases removed from V and 7 bases from J, the gap between germline ends came to 9 bases. Germline CDR1 ENHRY, CDR2 SYGVKD. This CDR3 region has 12 residues. Written as DNA, the CDR3 is TGTGCCATCAGTGAGGGGGCTCGTGAGCAGTACGTC. Residues: CAISEGAREQYV.

The V call is TRBV7-2, the J call TRBJ1-2; TRBD1 matches 8 bases. CDR3 length: 15 amino acids. J gave up 4 bases and V 1 base, and 5 bases lay outside the gene matches. In germline, CDR1 is SGHTA, CDR2 FQGNSA. CDR3 amino acids: CASSLGSGQAYGYTF. The CDR3 nucleotides read TGTGCCAGCAGCTTAGGGTCGGGACAGGCCTATGGCTACACCTTC.

The V gene is TRBV18, the J gene TRBJ2-1; 10 bases agree with TRBD2. The germline gives CDR1 KGHSH, CDR2 LQKENI. Trimming at V came to 3 bases and at J to 15 bases, leaving 8 bases not matched to a gene. The CDR3 has 13 amino acids. CDR3 DNA: TGTGCCAGCTCACCGCTAGCGGGAGATGTTCTGTTCTTC. It specifies CASSPLAGDVLFF.